Listed below are T cell receptor beta chains from one sample, sequenced in a study of T cell repertoires in cytomegalovirus infection. A single record per CDR3 protein comes from TCRdb applying MiXCR to the reads. This sample has around 740,000 distinct CDR3 sequences, with 35% found just once. Material for sequencing was PBMCs. These receptors came from a human donor in good health (CMV status not recorded). Some clones in this sample may be carry-over from other donors' samples. The CDR3 runs from the conserved cysteine through the conserved F or W. D genes are given only for firm matches. Rows give clone size only sometimes, using once, few, many, or a class for an expanded clone.

D gene	clone size	V gene	CDR3 length	J gene	CDR3 DNA	CDR3 protein
NA	few	TRBV12-3/TRBV12-4	11	TRBJ2-3	TGTGCCAGCAGGGGGGGAGATACGCAGTATTTT	CASRGGDTQYF
NA	NA	TRBV7-2	14	TRBJ2-7	TGTGCCAGCAGCGTTAGACCGAACTCCTACGAGCAGTACTTC	CASSVRPNSYEQYF
NA	NA	TRBV4-1	16	TRBJ1-5	TGCGCCAGCAGCCAGGTTACAGGGTCGGGCAATCAGCCCCAGCATTTT	CASSQVTGSGNQPQHF
NA	few	TRBV7-6	18	TRBJ2-3	TGTGCCAGCAGCTTAGCTGACGATCCGGGGCCACCCCCAGATACGCAGTATTTT	CASSLADDPGPPPDTQYF
TRBD2	once	TRBV7-9	15	TRBJ2-1	TGTGCCAGCAGCAAACTAGCGGGAGGGCCTAATGAGCAGTTCTTC	CASSKLAGGPNEQFF
TRBD1	few	TRBV27	16	TRBJ2-3	TGTGCCAGCAGTGAACCCCCGGGACAGCCAACAGATACGCAGTATTTT	CASSEPPGQPTDTQYF
TRBD1	NA	TRBV28	14	TRBJ1-1	TGTGCCAGCAGTCAAAACAGGGGTATGGGTGAAGCTTTCTTT	CASSQNRGMGEAFF
TRBD1	few	TRBV6-1	15	TRBJ2-3	TGTGCCAGCACTAATAACAGGGGGCGCACAGATACGCAGTATTTT	CASTNNRGRTDTQYF
NA	NA	TRBV2	15	TRBJ1-2	TGTGCCAGCAGTTCCTCTGGACCGGCGGGCTATGGCTACACCTTC	CASSSSGPAGYGYTF
NA	NA	TRBV7-9	14	TRBJ2-3	TGTGCCAGCAGTTTGGGACTGGACACAGATACGCAGTATTTT	CASSLGLDTDTQYF
TRBD2	NA	TRBV5-4	16	TRBJ2-1	TGTGCCAGCAGATTGGCCGGGACTACCCCTACCAATGAGCAGTTCTTC	CASRLAGTTPTNEQFF
NA	NA	TRBV7-8	16	TRBJ2-7	TGTGCCAGCAGCTTAGCGGATAGCGGATGGTCCTACGAGCAGTACTTC	CASSLADSGWSYEQYF
NA	NA	TRBV7-2	16	TRBJ1-1	TGTGCCAGCAGCCCCGGCCAAGGGGTGGTATGGACTGAAGCTTTCTTT	CASSPGQGVVWTEAFF
TRBD1	NA	TRBV12-3/TRBV12-4	14	TRBJ1-1	TGTGCCAGCAGTGAGGGGGCGCGAGGCACTGAAGCTTTCTTT	CASSEGARGTEAFF
TRBD2	many	TRBV7-8	17	TRBJ2-3	TGTGCCAGCAGCTCTGGACTAGCGGGAGGGCGATTGGATACGCAGTATTTT	CASSSGLAGGRLDTQYF
TRBD1	few	TRBV19	16	TRBJ1-2	TGTGCCAGTAGTATCGGACGTCCGGGACAGGGCTATGGCTACACCTTC	CASSIGRPGQGYGYTF
TRBD2	NA	TRBV4-1	12	TRBJ2-1	TGCGCCAGCAGTCGGGGGGGGGATGAGCAGTTCTTC	CASSRGGDEQFF
TRBD1	many	TRBV12-3/TRBV12-4	16	TRBJ2-7	TGTGCCAGCAGTCACTCGGACAGGGAGAGAACCTACGAGCAGTACTTC	CASSHSDRERTYEQYF
NA	NA	TRBV30	12	TRBJ1-1	TGTGCCTGGAGATCGAGTGACACTGAAGCTTTCTTT	CAWRSSDTEAFF
NA	NA	TRBV12-3/TRBV12-4	17	TRBJ2-5	TGTGCCAGCAACCCCGCTTCGCGTCCGGCAGGGGTAGAGACCCAGTACTTC	CASNPASRPAGVETQYF
NA	NA	TRBV25-1	18	TRBJ2-5	TGTGCCAGCAGTGAATCGGCAAAGCGGAGCCTAAAACAAGAGACCCAGTACTTC	CASSESAKRSLKQETQYF
TRBD2	once	TRBV10-3	16	TRBJ2-5	TGTGCCATCAGCCACGGGACTAGCGGGAGTTCCAAGACCCAGTACTTC	CAISHGTSGSSKTQYF
TRBD2	few	TRBV10-3	13	TRBJ2-5	TGTGCCACCAGCGGGGGGAAGAAAGAGACCCAGTACTTC	CATSGGKKETQYF
NA	few	TRBV19	13	TRBJ1-4	TGTGCCAGTATCGCCCGAGGGGGTGAAAAACTGTTTTTT	CASIARGGEKLFF
NA	few	TRBV7-9	11	TRBJ2-1	TGTGCCAGCAGCCACAAACGTGAGCAGTTCTTC	CASSHKREQFF
NA	many	TRBV7-8	14	TRBJ1-1	TGTGCCAGCAGTACCGGAGGGGCGAACACTGAAGCTTTCTTT	CASSTGGANTEAFF
NA	NA	TRBV7-8	13	TRBJ2-1	TGTGCCAGCAGCCTCGCGGGGACCGGGGAGCAGTTCTTC	CASSLAGTGEQFF
NA	NA	TRBV5-1	14	TRBJ2-6	TGCGCCAGCGCGCGAGGTTCAGGGGCCAACGTCCTGACTTTC	CASARGSGANVLTF
TRBD1	few	TRBV28	14	TRBJ2-7	TGTGCCAGCATGCGTTACAGGGGGTCCTACGAGCAGTACTTC	CASMRYRGSYEQYF
NA	NA	TRBV20-1	16	TRBJ2-1	TGCAGTGCTAGAGATCCGTCGGCCCTAAGATCGAATGAGCAGTTCTTC	CSARDPSALRSNEQFF
NA	NA	TRBV5-4	13	TRBJ1-2	TGTGCCAGCAGCTTGCCAGGCGACTATGGCTACACCTTC	CASSLPGDYGYTF
TRBD2	few	TRBV12-3/TRBV12-4	15	TRBJ2-4	TGTGCCAGCAGTTTTTCCGGGGGGATTAGGGGCATTCAGTACTTC	CASSFSGGIRGIQYF
TRBD2	NA	TRBV20-1	15	TRBJ2-5	TGCAGTGCTAGAGCGGCGGGAGGAGTCGAAGAGACCCAGTACTTC	CSARAAGGVEETQYF
NA	NA	TRBV7-2	14	TRBJ2-1	TGTGCCAGCAGCGGACAGCGAGTCTACAATGAGCAGTTCTTC	CASSGQRVYNEQFF
TRBD2	many	TRBV7-6	17	TRBJ2-5	TGTGCCAGCAGCTTACAAGCTAGCGGGAGGGCCGGAGAGACCCAGTACTTC	CASSLQASGRAGETQYF
NA	NA	TRBV27	15	TRBJ1-4	TGTGCCAGCAGTCCCCTATGGGGGGGTAATGAAAAACTGTTTTTT	CASSPLWGGNEKLFF
TRBD1	NA	TRBV12-3/TRBV12-4	19	TRBJ2-7	TGTGCCAGCAGTTTAGCACGGGACAGGGGAAGTTGGAGCTCCTACGAGCAGTACTTC	CASSLARDRGSWSSYEQYF
TRBD1	many	TRBV7-6	14	TRBJ1-4	TGTGCCAGCAGCCTGGGACAGGGGAATGAAAAACTGTTTTTT	CASSLGQGNEKLFF
TRBD1	NA	TRBV6-4	17	TRBJ2-7	TGTGCCAGCAGTGAATACGGTCGGAACAGGGGCCTCTACGAGCAGTACTTC	CASSEYGRNRGLYEQYF
TRBD2	NA	TRBV5-4	17	TRBJ2-3	TGTGCCAGCCGGTCTAGCGGGAAGGCGGTTGGCACAGATACGCAGTATTTT	CASRSSGKAVGTDTQYF
NA	once	TRBV12-3/TRBV12-4	15	TRBJ2-7	TGTGCCAGCAGTCCGTCGCGTCCAGGGTCCTACGAGCAGTACTTC	CASSPSRPGSYEQYF
TRBD1	NA	TRBV7-6	16	TRBJ2-4	TGTGCCAGCAGCTTCAACCGGGACAGGGGCAAAAACATTCAGTACTTC	CASSFNRDRGKNIQYF
TRBD1	NA	TRBV27	15	TRBJ1-2	TGTGCCAGCAGTTTATCGGGGACAGGAGTTTATGGCTACACCTTC	CASSLSGTGVYGYTF
NA	NA	TRBV7-6	16	TRBJ2-5	TGTGCCAGCAGCTCCCCAACCGGGGGACAACAAGAGACCCAGTACTTC	CASSSPTGGQQETQYF
TRBD1	many	TRBV28	17	TRBJ2-4	TGTGCCAGCAGTTCCCAGGGGGCCGGGTTAGCCAAAAACATTCAGTACTTC	CASSSQGAGLAKNIQYF
TRBD1	NA	TRBV13	12	TRBJ1-1	TGTGCCAGCAGCTACCGGACAGGGCAAGCTCTCTTT	CASSYRTGQALF
NA	many	TRBV27	14	TRBJ1-1	TGTGCCAGCAGTCCATCTCAGGGAATAAATCGAGCTTTCTTT	CASSPSQGINRAFF